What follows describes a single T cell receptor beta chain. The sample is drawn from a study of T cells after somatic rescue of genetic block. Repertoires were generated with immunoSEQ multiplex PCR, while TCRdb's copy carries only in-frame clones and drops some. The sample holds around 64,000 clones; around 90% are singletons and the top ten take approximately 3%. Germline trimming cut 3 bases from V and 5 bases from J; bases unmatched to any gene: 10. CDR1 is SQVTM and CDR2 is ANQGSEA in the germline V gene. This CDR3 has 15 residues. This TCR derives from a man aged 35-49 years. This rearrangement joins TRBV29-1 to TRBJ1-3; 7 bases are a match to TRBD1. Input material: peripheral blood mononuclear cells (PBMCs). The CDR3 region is CSVELLRDSRNTIYF. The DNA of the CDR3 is TGCAGCGTTGAGCTCCTCCGGGACAGCCGAAACACCATATATTTT.